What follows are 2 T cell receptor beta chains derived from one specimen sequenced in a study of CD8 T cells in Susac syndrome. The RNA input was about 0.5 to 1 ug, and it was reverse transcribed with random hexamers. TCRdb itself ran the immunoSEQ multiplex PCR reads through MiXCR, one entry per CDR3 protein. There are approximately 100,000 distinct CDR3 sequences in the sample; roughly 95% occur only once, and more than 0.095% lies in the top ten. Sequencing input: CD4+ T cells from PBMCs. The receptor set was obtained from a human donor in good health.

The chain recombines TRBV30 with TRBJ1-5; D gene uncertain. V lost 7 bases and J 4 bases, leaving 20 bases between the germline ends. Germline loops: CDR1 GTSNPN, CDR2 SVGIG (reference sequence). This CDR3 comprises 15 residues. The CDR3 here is CAYMSGSLPNQPQHF. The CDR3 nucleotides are TGTGCCTACATGTCGGGTTCATTACCGAATCAGCCCCAGCATTTT.

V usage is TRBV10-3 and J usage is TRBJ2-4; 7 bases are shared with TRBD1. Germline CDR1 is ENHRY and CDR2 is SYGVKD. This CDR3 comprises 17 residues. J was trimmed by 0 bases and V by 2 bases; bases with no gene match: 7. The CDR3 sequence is CAISEPRTGVAKNIQYF. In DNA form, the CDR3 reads TGTGCCATCAGTGAGCCGAGGACAGGCGTAGCCAAAAACATTCAGTACTTC.